These 10 T cell receptor beta chains share one sample of origin, sequenced in a study of stem cell transplantation in POMP-related autoinflammatory disease. The data were produced by immunoSEQ multiplex PCR, yet TCRdb's version contains in-frame clones alone and is incomplete. The data hold roughly 68,000 clones, with roughly 90% observed a single time. The input for sequencing was CD4+ T cells from PBMCs, taken after stem cell transplantation. These TCRs come from a human patient with POMP-related autoinflammation and immune dysregulation (PRAID). The graft donor may account for some of the T cells.

The chain combines TRBV29-1 with TRBJ1-4; TRBD1 agrees at 11 bases. Germline CDR1 is SQVTM and CDR2 is ANQGSEA. V trimming: 7 bases; J trimming: 7 bases; junction bases outside the gene matches: 2. The CDR3 totals 12 residues. CDR3 amino acids: CSAGQGAEKLFF. The CDR3 DNA sequence: TGCAGCGCCGGACAGGGGGCTGAAAAACTGTTTTTT.

The CDR3 spells CASSLGTSGTDTQYF. The CDR3 bases are TGTGCCAGCAGCCTTGGGACTAGCGGGACAGATACGCAGTATTTT. V usage is TRBV9 and J usage is TRBJ2-3, with TRBD2 identical over 12 bases. Germline values: CDR1 SGDLS, CDR2 YYNGEE. The V gene end was trimmed by 4 bases and the J gene end by 3 bases; junction bases not matched to a gene: 3. CDR3 length: 15 amino acids.

The CDR3 DNA sequence: TGTGCCATCAGTGAGTCCTGGGGGCAGTCCAATGAGCAGTTCTTC. It translates to CAISESWGQSNEQFF. The chain couples TRBV10-3 to TRBJ2-1, with D possibly being TRBD1 (6 bases). The CDR3 is 15 amino acids. V was cut by 0 bases and J by 6 bases, with 12 bases left in between. Germline CDR1 and CDR2: ENHRY and SYGVKD.

This rearrangement joins TRBV18 to TRBJ1-4, with TRBD1 as a possible D gene (5 bases). This CDR3 has 13 amino acids. CDR1 KGHSH and CDR2 LQKENI come from the germline V gene. The V end lost 3 bases, the J end lost 5 bases, and 7 bases lay between the germline ends. In DNA, the CDR3 is TGTGCCAGCTCACCTGGGGGGAATGAAAAACTGTTTTTT. Its protein product is CASSPGGNEKLFF.

J is TRBJ2-2 and V is TRBV28, with a weak D call TRBD1 (6 bases). Trimming shortened V by 6 bases and J by 0 bases, and 11 bases separated the two germline ends. This CDR3 comprises 15 residues. CDR1 and CDR2 (germline): MDHEN, SYDVKM. The CDR3 loop is CASRITGSNTGELFF. CDR3 nucleotide sequence: TGTGCCAGCAGAATAACAGGGTCGAACACCGGGGAGCTGTTTTTT.

The chain combines TRBV24-1 with TRBJ1-2; D gene ambiguous. The germline V gene has CDR1 KGHDR and CDR2 SFDVKD. There are 17 residues in the CDR3. V dropped 5 bases and J dropped 4 bases, with 22 bases sitting between them. This chain's CDR3 is CATSGRAETLTVYGYTF. The CDR3 coding sequence is TGTGCCACCAGTGGGCGGGCAGAAACTCTAACTGTCTATGGCTACACCTTC.

The rearrangement uses TRBV10-2 and TRBJ1-5; D gene uncertain. With 7 bases removed from V and 10 bases from J, the gap between germline ends came to 23 bases. This CDR3 has 15 amino acids. Germline V lookup: CDR1 WSHSY, CDR2 SAAADI. For the CDR3, the DNA is TGCGCCAGCACGGGCTACCCAGGAAGGGATGGTCCCCAGCATTTT. This codes for CASTGYPGRDGPQHF.

V usage is TRBV20-1 and J usage is TRBJ1-2, with D maybe TRBD1 (5 bases). Trimming stripped 0 bases from V and 7 bases from J, with 6 bases between. Germline CDR1 and CDR2: DFQATT and SNEGSKA (reference sequence). This CDR3 is 11 amino acids long. Here the CDR3 reads CSARDGGGYTF. The CDR3 nucleotides read TGCAGTGCTAGAGATGGGGGTGGCTACACCTTC.

The genes are TRBV7-9 and TRBJ1-4, with no clear D. The CDR3 is 13 residues long. Germline assignment: CDR1 SEHNR and CDR2 FQNEAQ (reference sequence). V lost 1 base, J lost 4 bases, and 4 bases lay in between. The chain's CDR3 is CASSLDINEKLFF. The CDR3 DNA reads as TGTGCCAGCAGCTTAGACATTAATGAAAAACTGTTTTTT.

The rearrangement uses TRBV12-2 and TRBJ1-1; the table's D call, TRBD1, has no DNA check behind it. TRBV12-2 is reported as a pseudogene. The CDR3 contains 13 residues. The CDR3 protein is CASRTGASTEAFF. CDR3 DNA: TGTGCAAGCCGTACAGGGGCGAGCACTGAAGCTTTCTTT.